A single T cell receptor beta chain is shown here with its context. Its binding antigen is unknown. The input lacks base qualities; no much larger clone sits a single base away. The sample belongs to a study of identifying expanded T cells in peripheral blood (dated by TCRdb to the late 2010s). The study in broad terms: Technical replicates were generated by sequencing separate aliquots of the same genomic DNA pool, and four replicates were compared pairwise.

The immunoSEQ Assay, which uses bias-controlled multiplex PCR amplification of genomic DNA, was used to profile TCRbeta CDR3 regions. The published analysis was carried out like this. To quantify the absolute abundance of each unique TCRbeta CDR3 region, the sequences were collapsed and filtered. Differential abundance was assessed using a binomial (Fisher-equivalent) model and a beta-binomial model in which time-dependent variance fitted from healthy donors was added. Clones with fewer than 5 combined templates were excluded, and clones with Benjamini-Hochberg FDR below 0.01 were called differentially abundant. Beta-binomial variance was modeled as a function of total template count across the two samples using the form v = (b*log(k)+a)^2. The table was pulled from immuneACCESS by TCRdb, which kept in-frame rearrangements only. Such tables lose some clones; where checked, under half of the loss comes from unresolved V genes, and the rest has no known cause. Clone size and the V and J calls come from that table; the DNA yielded D and trimming. This sample has 100,000 to 150,000 clones in its table, and 75% to 90% of those were observed once. Approximately 8.9% of the sample comes from the top ten.

No immune events such as infections were documented for the healthy donors during the collection period. To calibrate time-dependent variance in a beta-binomial model of T-cell clone differential abundance, blood repertoires from healthy donors were used as a training cohort. The training cohort included around ten healthy donors, of whom 3 were female and 7 were male. Donor ages ranged from roughly 25 to 65 years, with an average of about 40 years. Obtained from a commercial supplier, whole blood was collected from each healthy donor at three time points set around 2 weeks apart. For immunosequencing, genomic DNA was extracted from whole blood that had not been sorted. The full study reports these points: Variance in clone template counts between roughly two-week samples significantly increased with total template count across all healthy donors. The binomial model flagged 0.95 to 1.5 differentially abundant clones between technical replicates but around 15 over around two weeks and under 25 over approximately 4 weeks. The authors expected biological variance in healthy repertoires might increase further over much longer intervals such as months to years. The beta-binomial model significantly reduced the number of clones called differentially abundant and the false-positive rate across all healthy-donor time intervals.

The CDR3 covers 18 residues, taking in both the cysteine and the phenylalanine. Only the CDR3 DNA stays, 54 bases, in frame from base 1. In the germline V gene, CDR1 corresponds to MGHRA and CDR2 to YSYEKL. V is shortened by 0 bases, J by 1 base, and the region joining them spans 16 bases. Material: blood. Here the chain combines TRBV4-1 and TRBJ1-3; the D gene cannot be resolved reliably. The source of this sequence is a person aged 18-69 years in good health. The CDR3 loop reads CASSQEAVGVGSGNTIYF. The bases read TGCGCCAGCAGCCAAGAGGCGGTTGGGGTGGGATCTGGAAACACCATATATTTT.